This T cell receptor beta chain was recovered during a study of T cells in Graves' hyperthyroidism and ophthalmopathy. Amplified TCR beta CDR3 regions derived from RNA transcripts. First-round RT-PCR with HTBI primers amplified the TCR CDR3 region. In TCRdb, the multiplex PCR reads were re-called with MiXCR into one record per CDR3 protein. This table has 350,000 to 400,000 distinct CDR3 sequences, approximately 15% appearing once. Germline CDR1 reads MNHNS; CDR2 reads SASEGT. The trim removed 6 bases at V and 6 bases at J, leaving 8 bases unmatched. The CDR3 runs 15 residues. What was sequenced was blood. The source is a woman aged 55-69 years with Graves' hyperthyroidism. The V call is TRBV6-1, the J call TRBJ2-1, with 10 positions matching TRBD2. CDR3 protein: CASRTASGSLNEQFF. The CDR3 DNA reads as TGTGCCAGCAGAACGGCTAGCGGGAGTCTCAATGAGCAGTTCTTC.